The 27 T cell receptor beta chains listed next were all sequenced from one sample in a study of untreated major depressive disorder. Study results and limitations: Compared with controls, depressed patients showed more TRBV05-01 (Vbeta 5.1) usage in CD4+ T cells.

This table comes from immunoSEQ multiplex PCR, and its TCRdb copy is limited to in-frame clones, with some not included. The sample shows under 15,000 clones, around 90% of them seen only once. No antigen has been assigned to these receptors. The sequencing sample was made of CD4+ T cells from PBMCs. These receptors all come from a man aged 25 to 40 with major depressive disorder.

This chain links TRBV2 with TRBJ1-1; D uncertain. The CDR3 consists of 14 residues. The V gene's germline CDR1 is SNHLY and CDR2 FYNNEI. V was shortened by 5 bases and J by 3 bases, with 13 bases between the two germline ends. DNA for the CDR3: TGTGCCAGCAGTCCCCTTATCGGTGACACTGAAGCTTTCTTT. Its protein product is CASSPLIGDTEAFF.

The chain combines TRBV4-2 with TRBJ1-3, with D possibly TRBD1 on 5 matching bases. Trimming pared 4 bases from V and 8 bases from J, leaving 15 bases between. CDR3 length: 14 residues. Germline CDR1 reads LGHNA; CDR2 reads YNFKEQ. The CDR3 nucleotides read TGTGCCAGCAGCCCCCGGGGCGTCGTCGACACCATATATTTT. Amino acid sequence: CASSPRGVVDTIYF.

The gene calls are TRBV5-1 and TRBJ1-6, with D hard to call. V lost 2 bases and J 0 bases, leaving 3 bases between the germline ends. Germline CDR1 and CDR2: SGHRS and YFSETQ. The CDR3 sequence is 14 residues long. CDR3 sequence (DNA): TGCGCCAGCAGCTTTAGCTCCTATAATTCACCCCTCCACTTT. It is translated as CASSFSSYNSPLHF.

The V and J genes are TRBV5-4 and TRBJ1-4; perhaps TRBD1 as D (6 bases). The CDR3 consists of 14 residues. Germline CDR1 and CDR2: SGHNT and YYREEE (reference sequence). The germline V and J ends were trimmed by 0 bases and 4 bases, with 7 bases remaining between them. As DNA, the CDR3 is TGTGCCAGCAGCTTGGACAGGGTTAATGAAAAACTGTTTTTT. It yields the protein CASSLDRVNEKLFF.

The chain combines TRBV5-1 with TRBJ2-5; maybe TRBD2 (6 bases). Looked up from germline, CDR1 is SGHRS and CDR2 is YFSETQ. The CDR3 runs 15 residues. Trimming stripped 6 bases from V and 5 bases from J, with 20 bases between. CDR3: CASKLSISAGETQYF. The CDR3 nucleotides are TGCGCCAGCAAATTAAGTATAAGTGCGGGGGAGACCCAGTACTTC.

The chain joins TRBV9 to TRBJ1-2, with a weak D call TRBD1 (5 bases). Germline V lookup: CDR1 SGDLS, CDR2 YYNGEE. This CDR3 comprises 14 residues. The ends were cut back, 4 bases at V and 0 bases at J, with 10 bases in the middle. This CDR3 reads CASSPGRSNYGYTF. The CDR3 DNA reads TGTGCCAGCAGCCCAGGGAGGTCTAACTATGGCTACACCTTC.

This clone was counted a single time. CDR3 DNA: TGTGCCAGCAGTTTTCCAGCGTTGGAGACCCAGTACTTC. This sequence encodes CASSFPALETQYF. The chain employs TRBV28 and TRBJ2-5; no definite D call. Germline loops: CDR1 MDHEN, CDR2 SYDVKM. This CDR3 is 13 amino acids long. V was trimmed by 3 bases and J by 5 bases, leaving 10 bases between them.

The chain joins TRBV7-9 to TRBJ2-3; D ambiguous. Germline V gives CDR1 SEHNR, CDR2 FQNEAQ (reference sequence). The CDR3 extends over 15 amino acids. Trimming took off 7 bases at V and 4 bases at J, with 18 bases between the two ends. The CDR3 loop is CASTKQGSGPDTQYF. The CDR3 DNA reads as TGTGCCAGCACCAAACAAGGGTCGGGCCCAGATACGCAGTATTTT.

This clone was seen a few times. The rearrangement joins TRBV19 to TRBJ1-2; TRBD1 matches 7 bases. V dropped 6 bases and J dropped 7; count of bases not matched to a gene: 8. The germline V gene has CDR1 LNHDA and CDR2 SQIVND (reference sequence). The CDR3 is 13 residues long. The CDR3 loop reads CASSTRQGLGYTF. The CDR3 nucleotides are TGTGCCAGTAGCACCCGACAGGGTCTTGGCTACACCTTC.

This clone was detected once. This rearrangement joins TRBV6-1 to TRBJ1-2, with D possibly matching TRBD1 (6 bases). V was clipped by 6 bases and J by 1 base, with 9 bases between them. The CDR3 is 13 amino acids. Germline CDR1 reads MNHNS; CDR2 reads SASEGT. The DNA of the CDR3 is TGTGCCAGCAGCCACAGGGTTAACTATGGCTACACCTTC. Translating gives CASSHRVNYGYTF.

V usage is TRBV14 and J usage is TRBJ1-1; TRBD1 matches 8 bases. Trimming took 0 bases from V and 0 from J; bases not matched to a gene: 3. This CDR3 has 16 residues. Germline CDR1 reads SGHDN; CDR2 reads FVKESK. The CDR3 nucleotides are TGTGCCAGCAGCCAAGATCTGGGACAGGTGAACACTGAAGCTTTCTTT. Translated, it gives CASSQDLGQVNTEAFF.

The chain carries TRBV11-2 and TRBJ1-2, with a weak D call TRBD1 (5 bases). Trimming left V 5 bases short and J 5 bases short, with 18 bases between. Germline lookup yields CDR1 SGHAT and CDR2 FQNNGV. The CDR3 covers 15 residues. In DNA, the CDR3 is TGTGCCAGCAGCCGAACGGGACGGAACCTATATGGCTACACCTTC. This translates into CASSRTGRNLYGYTF.

The V gene is TRBV23-1, the J gene TRBJ1-5; D remains ambiguous. TRBV23-1 is treated as an ORF (open reading frame) with a function not yet certain. The ends were cut back, 11 bases at V and 3 bases at J, with 2 bases in the middle. The CDR3 covers 9 residues. The CDR3 DNA reads as TGCGCCCCCAATCAGCCCCAGCATTTT. This translates into CAPNQPQHF.

J is TRBJ2-5 and V is TRBV7-2; D is possibly TRBD1 (5 bases). The CDR3 is 13 residues long. CDR1 and CDR2 (germline): SGHTA, FQGNSA. Trimming cost V 5 bases and J 4 bases, with 11 bases left between them. CDR3 DNA: TGTGCCAGCAGCGCCCAAAGGGGAGAGACCCAGTACTTC. It encodes CASSAQRGETQYF.

The V and J genes are TRBV29-1 and TRBJ1-1; no clear D. Germline V lookup: CDR1 SQVTM, CDR2 ANQGSEA. Trimming removed 2 bases from V and 4 bases from J, with 5 bases in between. The CDR3 runs to 11 residues. CDR3: CSVETGTEAFF. CDR3 DNA sequence: TGCAGCGTTGAAACGGGCACTGAAGCTTTCTTT. The full variable domain, completed using reference TRBV29-1 and TRBJ1-1, is SAVISQKPSRDICQRGTSLTIQCQVDSQVTMMFWYRQQPGQSLTLIATANQGSEATYESGFVIDKFPISRPNLTFSTLTVSNMSPEDSSIYLCSVETGTEAFFGQGTRLTVV.

This sequence joins TRBV11-2 and TRBJ2-7; D perhaps matches TRBD1 (6 bases). This CDR3 is built from 14 residues. Germline V CDR1 and CDR2: SGHAT, FQNNGV. Trimming removed 5 bases from V and 3 bases from J, with 14 bases in between. The chain's CDR3 is CASSPSTGGYEQYF. The CDR3, as DNA: TGTGCCAGCAGCCCCTCGACAGGCGGCTACGAGCAGTACTTC. Variable domain in full (rest from reference TRBV11-2 and TRBJ2-7): EAGVAQSPRYKIIEKRQSVAFWCNPISGHATLYWYQQILGQGPKLLIQFQNNGVVDDSQLPKDRFSAERLKGVDSTLKIQPAKLEDSAVYLCASSPSTGGYEQYFGPGTRLTVT.

This sequence joins TRBV5-5 and TRBJ1-5; D gene uncertain. Germline V gene sequence: CDR1 SGHKS, CDR2 YYEKEE (reference sequence). The CDR3 covers 17 residues. V lost 7 bases and J lost 0, with 20 bases in between. CDR3 loop: CASSPEVGSRSNQPQHF. CDR3 DNA: TGTGCCAGCTCGCCCGAAGTTGGTTCCCGTAGCAATCAGCCCCAGCATTTT.

This clone has a single count. The chain couples TRBV6-5 to TRBJ2-7; either TRBD1 or TRBD2 may fit D (7 bases each). Trimming cost V 2 bases and J 2 bases, with 13 bases left between them. CDR1 is MNHEY, CDR2 SVGAGI, per germline. This CDR3 is built from 15 residues. The CDR3 bases are TGTGCCAGCAGTTACAACTCAGGGGGGGCCTACGAGCAGTACTTC. Its translation: CASSYNSGGAYEQYF.

The chain carries TRBV5-1 and TRBJ2-7; D not resolved. Trimming stripped 4 bases from V and 5 bases from J, with 16 bases between. CDR1 is SGHRS and CDR2 is YFSETQ in the germline V gene. This CDR3 is 14 amino acids long. In DNA, the CDR3 is TGCGCCAGCAGCCCGATGGGTGGACCGGACGAGCAGTACTTC. The encoded protein is CASSPMGGPDEQYF.

The chain carries TRBV14 and TRBJ1-1; D is ambiguous. Germline-derived CDR1 and CDR2 are SGHDN and FVKESK. Trimming pared 0 bases from V and 2 bases from J, leaving 4 bases between. This CDR3 contains 13 residues. The CDR3 DNA reads TGTGCCAGCAGCCAAGACAGAAACACTGAAGCTTTCTTT. Translation gives CASSQDRNTEAFF. The entire variable domain, with the rest obtained from reference TRBV14 and TRBJ1-1, is as follows: EAGVTQFPSHSVIEKGQTVTLRCDPISGHDNLYWYRRVMGKEIKFLLHFVKESKQDESGMPNNRFLAERTGGTYSTLKVQPAELEDSGVYFCASSQDRNTEAFFGQGTRLTVV.

The rearrangement links TRBV6-5 to TRBJ1-1; D remains unclear. Deletions cut 4 bases from V and 1 base from J, with 10 bases between. There are 14 residues in the CDR3. Germline CDR1 MNHEY, CDR2 SVGAGI. In DNA form, the CDR3 reads TGTGCCAGCAGTTTCCTCGAGGGGAACACTGAAGCTTTCTTT. It specifies CASSFLEGNTEAFF.

The sample holds a few counts of this clone. CDR3 coding DNA: TGTGCCAGCAGTCTACTCTTGGGACAGAAAAGCGAGCAGTACTTC. It encodes CASSLLLGQKSEQYF. J is TRBJ2-7 and V is TRBV6-5; TRBD1 matches 7 bases. J gave up 6 bases and V 5 bases, and 13 bases lay outside the gene matches. The CDR3 sequence is 15 residues long. The germline V gene encodes CDR1 MNHEY and CDR2 SVGAGI.

The chain links TRBV6-6 to TRBJ1-2, with 8 bases aligning to TRBD1. The trim removed 5 bases at V and 3 bases at J, leaving 2 bases unmatched. CDR3 length: 13 residues. Germline CDR1 MNHNY, CDR2 SVGAGI (reference sequence). The CDR3, as DNA: TGTGCCAGCAGTCCGACAGGGGACTATGGCTACACCTTC. Protein product: CASSPTGDYGYTF.

This chain uses TRBV5-1 with TRBJ2-1; 7 bases line up with TRBD1. The CDR3 runs to 15 residues. Germline V gives CDR1 SGHRS, CDR2 YFSETQ. V gave up 4 bases and J gave up 0 bases; unmatched junction bases: 4. CDR3 bases: TGCGCCAGCAGCCTAGGACAGGCCTCCTACAATGAGCAGTTCTTC. It translates to CASSLGQASYNEQFF. Combining the CDR3 with reference TRBV5-1 and TRBJ2-1 gives the whole variable domain KAGVTQTPRYLIKTRGQQVTLSCSPISGHRSVSWYQQTPGQGLQFLFEYFSETQRNKGNFPGRFSGRQFSNSRSEMNVSTLELGDSALYLCASSLGQASYNEQFFGPGTRLTVL.

This chain joins TRBV6-5 and TRBJ1-4; tentative D call: TRBD1 (6 bases). CDR3 size: 15 residues. CDR1 and CDR2 from the germline V gene are MNHEY and SVGAGI. Trimming removed 6 bases at V and 7 bases at J, with 18 bases between. The CDR3 loop reads CASSPPGGAFEKLFF. CDR3 DNA sequence: TGTGCCAGCAGCCCCCCGGGGGGGGCTTTTGAAAAACTGTTTTTT.

Only one count was recorded for this clone. Here the CDR3 reads CASSPPGGGPYEQYF. CDR3 coding DNA: TGTGCCAGCAGCCCGCCCGGGGGGGGCCCCTACGAGCAGTACTTC. The chain carries TRBV5-4 and TRBJ2-7; 8 nucleotides match TRBD2. CDR3 length: 15 residues. V lost 4 bases to trimming and J lost 2 bases; unmatched junction nucleotides: 8. Germline-derived CDR1 and CDR2 are SGHNT and YYREEE (reference sequence).

The V and J genes are TRBV6-1 and TRBJ2-3; the D is unclear. V was trimmed by 5 bases and J by 0 bases, leaving 12 bases between them. Germline CDR1 is MNHNS and CDR2 is SASEGT. There are 15 residues in the CDR3. CDR3 bases: TGTGCCAGCAGTCTTCAAGATGCTAGCACAGATACGCAGTATTTT. The encoded protein is CASSLQDASTDTQYF.